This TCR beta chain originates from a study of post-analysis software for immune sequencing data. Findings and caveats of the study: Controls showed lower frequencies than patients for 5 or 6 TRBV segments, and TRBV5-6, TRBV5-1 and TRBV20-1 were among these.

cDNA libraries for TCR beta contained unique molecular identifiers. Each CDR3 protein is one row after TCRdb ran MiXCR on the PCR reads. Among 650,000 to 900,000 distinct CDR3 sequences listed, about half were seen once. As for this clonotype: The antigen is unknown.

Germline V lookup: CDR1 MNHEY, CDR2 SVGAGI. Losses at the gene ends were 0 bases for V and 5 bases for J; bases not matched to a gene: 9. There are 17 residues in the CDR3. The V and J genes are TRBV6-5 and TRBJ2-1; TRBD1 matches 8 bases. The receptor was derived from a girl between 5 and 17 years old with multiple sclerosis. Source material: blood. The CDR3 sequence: CASSYSTTGVGDNEQFF. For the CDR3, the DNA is TGTGCCAGCAGTTACTCAACGACAGGGGTAGGCGACAATGAGCAGTTCTTC.